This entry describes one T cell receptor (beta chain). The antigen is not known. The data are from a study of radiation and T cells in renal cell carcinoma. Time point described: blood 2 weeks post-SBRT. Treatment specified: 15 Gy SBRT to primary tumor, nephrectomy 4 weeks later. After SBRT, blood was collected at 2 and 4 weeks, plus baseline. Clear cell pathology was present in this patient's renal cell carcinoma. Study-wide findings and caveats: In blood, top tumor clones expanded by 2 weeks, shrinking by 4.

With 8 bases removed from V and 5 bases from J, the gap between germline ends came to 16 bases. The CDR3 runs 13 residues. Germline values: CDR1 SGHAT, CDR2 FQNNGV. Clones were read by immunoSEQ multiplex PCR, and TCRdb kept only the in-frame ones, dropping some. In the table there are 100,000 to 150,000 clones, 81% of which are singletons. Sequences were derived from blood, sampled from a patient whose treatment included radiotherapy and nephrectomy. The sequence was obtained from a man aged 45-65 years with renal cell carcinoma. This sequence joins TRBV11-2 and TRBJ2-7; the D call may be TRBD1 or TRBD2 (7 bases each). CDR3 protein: CASGAGGDHEQYF. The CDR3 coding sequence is TGTGCCAGCGGGGCAGGGGGGGACCACGAGCAGTACTTC.